The clone carrying this T cell receptor beta chain occurred many times. Original data processing: Reference gene primer amplification gave nucleated cell count estimates. The protocol was immunoSEQ multiplex PCR, while the TCRdb copy is restricted to in-frame clones and leaves out a portion. V, J and clone size are those of that table, while D and trimming were read from the DNA. The sample comprises about 380,000 clones, roughly 85% of which are singletons, and 3.6% rests with the top ten. The data belong to a study of blood T cell repertoires in COVID-19. Study background: The samples span acute and convalescent COVID-19 from the United States, Italy and Spain. From T cells, B-cell-depleted T cells, or PBMCs came the material, which was cDNA or gDNA.

This CDR3 is built from 16 residues. Looked up from germline, CDR1 is SGHRS and CDR2 is YFSETQ. Trimming cost V 4 bases and J 2 bases, with 19 bases left between them. Sequenced input: peripheral blood. This chain joins TRBV5-1 and TRBJ2-7; maybe TRBD1 (6 bases). The receptor's source is a woman between 18 and 29 years old with acute or convalescent COVID-19. The CDR3 nucleotides are TGCGCCAGCAGCCCACTCGAGGGACAAGAAACCTACGAGCAGTACTTC. This sequence encodes CASSPLEGQETYEQYF.